This passage covers 24 T cell receptor beta chains from one sample sequenced in a study of blood T cell repertoires in COVID-19. Generated by immunoSEQ multiplex PCR, the TCRdb table keeps only in-frame clones and is missing some. The sample lists some 200,000 clones; more than 75% were seen once. The specimen was peripheral blood. Source of these receptors: a woman aged 40 to 50 with acute or convalescent COVID-19.

This rearrangement joins TRBV10-3 to TRBJ2-1; the match to TRBD2 covers 13 bases. The CDR3 runs to 18 residues. Germline V lookup: CDR1 ENHRY, CDR2 SYGVKD. The ends lost 5 bases at V and 0 bases at J; junction bases unmatched: 7. The CDR3 protein is CAISQLAGGTSSYNEQFF. The CDR3 DNA follows: TGTGCCATCAGTCAACTAGCGGGAGGGACCAGCTCCTACAATGAGCAGTTCTTC.

The chain has TRBV10-3 and TRBJ2-3, with 7 nucleotides matching TRBD1. Germline V gene data show CDR1 as ENHRY and CDR2 as SYGVKD. The J segment lost 0 bases and the V segment lost 10 bases, leaving 7 bases of the junction unmatched. The length of the CDR3 is 14 residues. The CDR3 DNA follows: TGTGCCACCGAGACGGGACAGAGCACAGATACGCAGTATTTT. This gives the protein CATETGQSTDTQYF.

This chain links TRBV6-5 with TRBJ1-1; D unresolved. This CDR3 has 13 residues. V lost 4 bases and J 8 bases, leaving 14 bases between the germline ends. Germline lookup yields CDR1 MNHEY and CDR2 SVGAGI. CDR3 amino acids: CASSSRTEKEAFF. In DNA, the CDR3 is TGTGCCAGCAGTTCTCGTACGGAGAAGGAAGCTTTCTTT.

The chain uses TRBV5-1 and TRBJ2-2; TRBD1 agrees at 8 bases. The V gene's germline CDR1 is SGHRS and CDR2 YFSETQ. This CDR3 spans 15 amino acids. The V segment lost 4 bases and the J segment 5 bases; nucleotides outside the gene matches: 7. The CDR3 loop reads CASSLDRVWTGELFF. The DNA for the CDR3 is TGCGCCAGCAGCCTGGACAGGGTTTGGACCGGGGAGCTGTTTTTT.

The chain combines TRBV30 with TRBJ2-3; perhaps TRBD1 as D (5 bases). With 2 bases removed from V and 14 bases from J, the gap between germline ends came to 20 bases. The CDR3 is 13 residues long. From germline, CDR1 is GTSNPN and CDR2 SVGIG (reference sequence). The CDR3 coding sequence is TGTGCCTGGAGTACAGGCGTAGGGCAGTATAGGTATTTT. Its protein is CAWSTGVGQYRYF.

The chain has TRBV7-8 and TRBJ2-6, with D possibly TRBD1 on 6 matching bases. V was cut by 1 base and J by 0 bases, with 19 bases left in between. The CDR3 is 20 residues long. Germline V gene data show CDR1 as SGHVS and CDR2 as FQNEAQ. The CDR3 spells CASSLEAQGLPLSGANVLTF. In DNA form, the CDR3 reads TGTGCCAGCAGCTTAGAGGCGCAGGGGCTGCCACTCTCTGGGGCCAACGTCCTGACTTTC.

This chain links TRBV7-8 with TRBJ2-2; D is perhaps TRBD1 (6 bases). This CDR3 is 16 amino acids long. V lost 5 bases, J lost 0 bases, and 13 bases lay in between. Germline V CDR1 and CDR2: SGHVS, FQNEAQ. CDR3 protein: CASSQDRSANTGELFF. CDR3 nucleotide sequence: TGTGCCAGCAGCCAAGACAGGTCAGCGAACACCGGGGAGCTGTTTTTT.

The chain is built from TRBV5-5 and TRBJ2-2, with a tentative D call TRBD1 (5 bases). Germline CDR1 is SGHKS and CDR2 is YYEKEE (reference sequence). There are 14 residues in the CDR3. V lost 3 bases to trimming and J lost 6 bases, with 12 bases between them. This chain's CDR3 is CASSSIAGSGELFF. As DNA, the CDR3 is TGTGCCAGCAGCTCCATCGCAGGGTCCGGGGAGCTGTTTTTT. Looking up the rest from reference TRBV5-5 and TRBJ2-2 gives the full variable domain: DAGVTQSPTHLIKTRGQQVTLRCSPISGHKSVSWYQQVLGQGPQFIFQYYEKEERGRGNFPDRFSARQFPNYSSELNVNALLLGDSALYLCASSSIAGSGELFFGEGSRLTVL.

The V call is TRBV19, the J call TRBJ2-7; D possibly corresponds to TRBD1 (6 bases). Trimming took 5 bases from V and 1 from J, leaving 9 bases between them. The length of the CDR3 is 13 residues. CDR1 is LNHDA, CDR2 SQIVND, per germline (reference sequence). The CDR3 DNA is TGTGCCAGTAGTGTCAGGGGTTCCTACGAGCAGTACTTC. Translated: CASSVRGSYEQYF.

The chain couples TRBV4-3 to TRBJ2-7; TRBD1 aligns across 7 bases. CDR3 size: 13 residues. Germline trimming cut 3 bases from V and 3 bases from J; bases unmatched to any gene: 2. Germline V gene sequence: CDR1 LGHNA, CDR2 YSLEER. This chain's CDR3 is CASSQYRGYEQYF. The CDR3 nucleotides read TGCGCCAGCAGCCAGTACAGGGGCTACGAGCAGTACTTC.

A few counts support this clone. The rearrangement joins TRBV12-3 or TRBV12-4 to TRBJ1-2, with D maybe TRBD1 (5 bases). Trimming cost V 3 bases and J 10 bases, with 9 bases left between them. This CDR3 is 11 amino acids long. The CDR3 DNA sequence: TGTGCCAGCAGTTTGGGCAGGGCCTACACCTTC. It yields the protein CASSLGRAYTF.

The rearrangement joins TRBV27 to TRBJ2-3; TRBD1 matches at 9 bases. CDR3 length: 16 residues. J gave up 3 bases and V 6 bases, and 10 bases lay outside the gene matches. Per the germline V gene, CDR1 is MNHEY and CDR2 is SMNVEV (reference sequence). The CDR3 reads CASRSLYRGLTDTQYF. DNA for the CDR3: TGTGCCAGCAGGTCACTGTACAGGGGGCTTACAGATACGCAGTATTTT.

The chain employs TRBV3-1 (or the pseudogene TRBV3-2) and TRBJ1-5; D uncertain. In germline, CDR1 is LGHDT, CDR2 YNNKEL (reference sequence). The V and J ends lost 5 bases and 0 bases respectively, with 5 bases between them. This CDR3 has 13 amino acids. CDR3 DNA sequence: TGTGCCAGCAGCAAATATAGCAATCAGCCCCAGCATTTT. Residues: CASSKYSNQPQHF.

The CDR3 nucleotides are TGTGCCAGCAGCAAAGGCGGGGACAGGGCCATCCGAGGTCGGGCTTTCTTT. Translated, it gives CASSKGGDRAIRGRAFF. The J gene is TRBJ1-1, the V gene TRBV21-1; TRBD1, the table's D call, was not compared with the DNA. TRBV21-1 is recorded as a pseudogene. The CDR3 consists of 17 residues.

This clone was detected many times. This chain uses TRBV19 with TRBJ2-7; 7 positions agree with TRBD1. V lost 3 bases to trimming and J lost 6 bases; unmatched junction nucleotides: 5. Germline V lookup: CDR1 LNHDA, CDR2 SQIVND (reference sequence). This CDR3 is 13 amino acids long. The CDR3 nucleotides are TGTGCCAGTAGTATTCAGGGGGATTTCGAGCAGTACTTC. Its translation is CASSIQGDFEQYF.

V gene TRBV2 combines with J gene TRBJ1-2; the match to TRBD1 covers 8 bases. CDR3 length: 14 residues. Trimming cost V 2 bases and J 7 bases; bases outside gene matches: 6. The V gene's germline CDR1 is SNHLY and CDR2 FYNNEI. The CDR3 DNA is TGTGCCAGCAGTGAACAGGGGGCTGCGGTTGGCTACACCTTC. Amino acid sequence: CASSEQGAAVGYTF.

This chain uses TRBV27 with TRBJ1-1; D uncertain. This CDR3 region has 15 residues. CDR1 is MNHEY, CDR2 SMNVEV, per germline (reference sequence). V lost 2 bases, J lost 1 base, and 11 bases lay in between. CDR3 DNA: TGTGCCAGCAGTTTAAGGACTCCATCGAACACTGAAGCTTTCTTT. Protein product: CASSLRTPSNTEAFF.

The genes are TRBV5-3 and TRBJ1-5; 8 bases agree with TRBD1. TRBV5-3 is flagged as an ORF with uncertain function. This CDR3 has 14 amino acids. With V trimmed by 5 bases and J by 5 bases, 6 bases remained unmatched. DNA for the CDR3: TGTGCCAGAAGGCAGACAGGGGAAGATCAGCCCCAGCATTTT. Its protein is CARRQTGEDQPQHF.

V usage is TRBV28 and J usage is TRBJ2-3; a possible D gene is TRBD1 (5 bases). The V gene's germline CDR1 is MDHEN and CDR2 SYDVKM. This CDR3 is built from 14 residues. Trimming stripped 4 bases from V and 1 base from J, with 9 bases between. The CDR3 DNA is TGTGCCAGCAGTTCGACAGCCCGCACAGATACGCAGTATTTT. It codes for CASSSTARTDTQYF.

The genes are TRBV9 and TRBJ2-1, with 7 bases matching TRBD1. Per germline, CDR1 SGDLS and CDR2 YYNGEE. The CDR3 spans 16 residues. Trimming cost V 0 bases and J 6 bases; bases outside gene matches: 9. The CDR3 DNA is TGTGCCAGCAGCGTAGAATGGGGACAGTTGTTCAATGAGCAGTTCTTC. It translates to CASSVEWGQLFNEQFF.

The chain combines TRBV11-2 with TRBJ1-1; D remains ambiguous. The CDR3 runs 15 residues. The V gene's germline CDR1 is SGHAT and CDR2 FQNNGV. The ends were cut back, 3 bases at V and 0 bases at J, with 11 bases in the middle. The CDR3 DNA sequence: TGTGCCAGCAGCTTGGACGGGAGCATGAACACTGAAGCTTTCTTT. It encodes CASSLDGSMNTEAFF. Full variable domain (missing parts from reference TRBV11-2 and TRBJ1-1): EAGVAQSPRYKIIEKRQSVAFWCNPISGHATLYWYQQILGQGPKLLIQFQNNGVVDDSQLPKDRFSAERLKGVDSTLKIQPAKLEDSAVYLCASSLDGSMNTEAFFGQGTRLTVV.

The CDR3 sequence: CASSRGPSYEQYF. CDR3 in DNA: TGTGCCAGTAGCCGAGGCCCCTCGTACGAGCAGTACTTC. The J gene is TRBJ2-7, the V gene TRBV19; the D is unclear. Germline-derived CDR1 and CDR2 are LNHDA and SQIVND (reference sequence). This CDR3 spans 13 amino acids. Between the trimmed V and J ends, which lost 6 bases and 4 bases, there was a span of 13 bases.

The chain links TRBV12-3 or TRBV12-4 to TRBJ2-7; tentative D call: TRBD2 (6 bases). The germline V and J ends were trimmed by 6 bases and 5 bases, with 14 bases remaining between them. There are 13 residues in the CDR3. As DNA, the CDR3 is TGTGCCAGCAGACTCCTTGGAGGGCACGAGCAGTACTTC. This codes for CASRLLGGHEQYF.

The V gene is TRBV3-1 (or the pseudogene TRBV3-2), the J gene TRBJ2-7; possible D gene TRBD2, 7 bases. Germline CDR1 reads LGHDT; CDR2 reads YNNKEL (reference sequence). CDR3 length: 17 amino acids. Trimming removed 1 base at V and 0 bases at J, with 16 bases between. CDR3 in DNA: TGTGCCAGCAGCCAAGTGGCAGGGGAGGGTGCCTCCTACGAGCAGTACTTC. This sequence encodes CASSQVAGEGASYEQYF.